The 7 T cell receptor beta chains below were found in one sample sequenced in a study of cytomegalovirus exposure and HLA in healthy donors. PCR employed 60 Vbeta and 13 Jbeta primers. Some clones are missing from TCRdb's copy, which holds only in-frame ones; the method was immunoSEQ multiplex PCR. This sample has some 200,000 clones, with around four fifths found just once. Material for sequencing was PBMCs. These receptors all stem from a woman in her 50s in good health and CMV-seropositive.

This chain joins TRBV6-1 and TRBJ2-5; TRBD2 matches 9 bases. The V and J ends lost 3 bases and 1 base, in that order; junction bases with no gene match: 3. CDR1 is MNHNS and CDR2 is SASEGT in the germline V gene. CDR3 length equals 15 residues. The CDR3 loop reads CASSDLAGAQETQYF. In DNA, the CDR3 is TGTGCCAGCAGTGACTTAGCGGGGGCCCAAGAGACCCAGTACTTC.

The V call is TRBV28, the J call TRBJ1-2; D gene uncertain. From germline, CDR1 is MDHEN and CDR2 SYDVKM. The CDR3 contains 11 residues. V lost 10 bases, J lost 0 bases, and 6 bases lay in between. The CDR3 sequence is CATIANYGYTF. CDR3 sequence (DNA): TGTGCCACTATAGCTAACTATGGCTACACCTTC.

The chain uses TRBV7-2 and TRBJ2-5; 7 positions agree with TRBD2. The CDR3 runs to 16 residues. Germline CDR1 is SGHTA and CDR2 is FQGNSA. V shed 4 bases, J shed 5 bases, and the junction held 13 bases outside the gene matches. As DNA, the CDR3 is TGTGCCAGCAGCTCCTCAGAGGGCGGGGGTGGGGAGACCCAGTACTTC. It specifies CASSSSEGGGGETQYF.

The sample holds a few counts of this clone. The V call is TRBV6-5, the J call TRBJ1-1; D unclear. The CDR3 covers 15 residues. Germline CDR1 MNHEY, CDR2 SVGAGI. V lost 7 bases to trimming and J lost 4 bases, with 19 bases between them. The CDR3 DNA sequence: TGTGCCAGCATATCGACGGCAGCAACGGGCACTGAAGCTTTCTTT. The encoded protein is CASISTAATGTEAFF.

This clone was seen a handful of times. This chain connects TRBV7-3 to TRBJ1-5, with D hard to call. The CDR3 covers 15 residues. Germline CDR1 SGHTA, CDR2 FQGTGA. V lost 2 bases to trimming and J lost 7 bases, with 15 bases between them. DNA of the CDR3: TGTGCCAGCAGCTTAGACTCGGGAACTTTACAGCCCCAGCATTTT. This gives the protein CASSLDSGTLQPQHF.

The chain carries TRBV12-5 and TRBJ2-2; 8 positions match TRBD1. Trimming cost V 1 base and J 6 bases; bases outside gene matches: 7. Germline CDR1 and CDR2: LGHNT and FRNRAP. The CDR3 totals 16 residues. The chain's CDR3 is CASGLDRTGRAGELFF. CDR3 in DNA: TGTGCTAGTGGTTTGGACAGGACAGGGAGAGCCGGGGAGCTGTTTTTT.

J is TRBJ1-1 and V is TRBV5-4, with D possibly matching TRBD1 (5 bases). CDR3 size: 15 residues. Germline loops: CDR1 SGHNT, CDR2 YYREEE (reference sequence). V lost 4 bases and J lost 3, with 16 bases in between. CDR3 amino acids: CASSPGGGTDTEAFF. The CDR3 region has the DNA TGTGCCAGCAGCCCCGGGGGAGGGACGGACACTGAAGCTTTCTTT. Together with reference TRBV5-4 and TRBJ1-1, the CDR3 gives the full variable domain: ETGVTQSPTHLIKTRGQQVTLRCSSQSGHNTVSWYQQALGQGPQFIFQYYREEENGRGNFPPRFSGLQFPNYSSELNVNALELDDSALYLCASSPGGGTDTEAFFGQGTRLTVV.